The clone carrying this T cell receptor beta chain was counted only a few times. Using its own MiXCR run on the RT-PCR reads, TCRdb lists one record per CDR3 protein. The data hold tens of thousands of distinct CDR3 sequences, with around 46% observed a single time. This CDR3 region has 17 residues. Deletions cut 2 bases from V and 0 bases from J, with 14 bases between. Germline V CDR1 and CDR2: SGHTA, FQGNSA. This sample is part of a study of patients and donors after allogeneic stem cell transplantation. The receptor was isolated from a human donor who was either an allogeneic HSCT recipient or a stem cell or donor lymphocyte infusion donor (not recorded which). It is not recorded whose cells these are; they may come from a transplant donor. The chain employs TRBV7-2 and TRBJ1-3, with unresolved D. Sample: blood, either unsorted or a sorted T cell fraction (not recorded which). The CDR3 loop is CASSLMVTRSSGNTIYF. The CDR3 DNA reads TGTGCCAGCAGCTTAATGGTCACGCGATCCTCTGGAAACACCATATATTTT.